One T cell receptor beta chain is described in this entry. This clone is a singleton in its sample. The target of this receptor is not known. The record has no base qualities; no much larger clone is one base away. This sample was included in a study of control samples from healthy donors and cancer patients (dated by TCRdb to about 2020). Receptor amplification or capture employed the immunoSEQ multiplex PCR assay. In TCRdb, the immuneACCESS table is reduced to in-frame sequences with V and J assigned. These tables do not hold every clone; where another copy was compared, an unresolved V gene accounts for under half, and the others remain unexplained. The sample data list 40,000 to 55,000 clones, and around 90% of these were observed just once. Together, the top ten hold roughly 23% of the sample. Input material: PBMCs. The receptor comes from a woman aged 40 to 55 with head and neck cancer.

The DNA sequence is given as TGTGCCAGCAGTACCCGGGACAGCCTCTATGGCTACACCTTC. It translates to CASSTRDSLYGYTF. The chain is made from TRBV28 and TRBJ1-2; a stretch of 7 junction bases matches TRBD1. Taken from the germline V gene, the CDR1 and CDR2 loops are MDHEN and SYDVKM. The CDR3 goes from the cysteine to the phenylalanine over 14 residues. The kept DNA is CDR3 alone, 42 bases in frame from the first base. Germline trimming amounts to 5 bases on V and 4 bases on J, with 7 as the count of junction bases outside the gene matches.